The rows below give T cell receptor beta chains drawn from one sample of a study of T cells in Graves' hyperthyroidism and ophthalmopathy. TCRdb independently ran MiXCR on the multiplex PCR reads; one entry per CDR3 protein. The table has around 600,000 distinct CDR3 sequences, approximately 14% seen once. Input material: blood. Receptor source: a young woman with Graves' ophthalmopathy. The CDR3 runs from the conserved cysteine through the conserved F or W. The order of the fields is J gene, CDR3 length, clone size, V gene, D gene, CDR3 protein, CDR3 DNA. D genes are given only for firm matches. The size entry is marked missing in some rows and otherwise reads once, few, many or a size class.

TRBJ2-1,13,many,TRBV6-2/TRBV6-3,.,CASNDVVLHEQFF,TGTGCCAGCAACGACGTCGTCCTTCATGAGCAGTTCTTC
TRBJ1-4,16,few,TRBV5-1,.,CASSPVEYPTNEKLFF,TGCGCCAGCAGCCCAGTTGAATACCCAACTAATGAAAAACTGTTTTTT
TRBJ2-5,11,many,TRBV30,.,CAWSQRETQYF,TGTGCCTGGAGTCAACGGGAGACCCAGTACTTC
TRBJ1-2,14,few,TRBV27,.,CASSLSRGGSGYTF,TGTGCCAGCAGTTTATCCCGGGGCGGGAGTGGCTACACCTTC
TRBJ2-1,12,many,TRBV12-3/TRBV12-4,.,CASTDGYNEQFF,TGTGCCAGCACCGACGGATACAATGAGCAGTTCTTC
TRBJ1-1,14,many,TRBV5-1,TRBD1,CASSLGGQAPKAFF,TGCGCCAGCAGCTTGGGAGGACAGGCTCCCAAAGCTTTCTTT
TRBJ1-5,15,many,TRBV28,.,CASRTQGKGNQPQHF,TGTGCCAGCAGGACACAGGGAAAGGGCAATCAGCCCCAGCATTTT
TRBJ1-6,15,few,TRBV27,.,CASSFVSSYNSPLHF,TGTGCCAGCAGTTTCGTGAGCTCCTATAATTCACCCCTCCACTTT
TRBJ1-2,14,.,TRBV6-5,TRBD1,CASSYSPGQGVNTF,TGTGCCAGCAGTTACTCCCCGGGACAGGGGGTAAACACCTTC
TRBJ2-7,13,.,TRBV19,TRBD1,CASTLTGGGEQYF,TGTGCCAGTACCCTAACAGGGGGCGGCGAGCAGTACTTC
TRBJ2-6,19,many,TRBV7-2,.,CASSSATGDIHSGANVLTF,TGTGCCAGCAGCTCAGCTACCGGGGACATCCACTCTGGGGCCAACGTCCTGACTTTC
TRBJ2-5,14,many,TRBV7-9,.,CASSLETYQETQYF,TGTGCCAGCAGCTTAGAGACGTACCAAGAGACCCAGTACTTC
TRBJ1-4,16,.,TRBV19,.,CASSTQTGATNEKLFF,TGTGCCAGTAGTACGCAGACTGGTGCAACTAATGAAAAACTGTTTTTT
TRBJ1-5,17,many,TRBV6-1,.,CASRPNRATHVGQPQHF,TGTGCCAGCAGACCAAACAGGGCGACACACGTGGGTCAGCCCCAGCATTTT
TRBJ2-7,22,many,TRBV12-3/TRBV12-4,TRBD2,CASSLGPVVGSSGRRSSYEQYF,TGTGCCAGCAGTTTGGGCCCAGTTGTAGGATCTAGCGGGAGGAGGAGCTCCTACGAGCAGTACTTC
TRBJ2-3,17,.,TRBV18,TRBD2,CASSSGPPSGRPDTQYF,TGTGCCAGCTCATCAGGCCCCCCTAGCGGGAGACCAGATACGCAGTATTTT
TRBJ2-1,13,.,TRBV6-1,.,CASSELPGNEQFF,TGTGCCAGCAGTGAACTCCCCGGGAATGAGCAGTTCTTC
TRBJ1-4,14,many,TRBV28,.,CASYLSGRKEKLFF,TGTGCCAGCTACCTTTCCGGACGCAAGGAAAAACTGTTTTTT
TRBJ2-5,15,.,TRBV19,TRBD1,CASRTGRQGWETQYF,TGTGCCAGTCGAACCGGGCGACAGGGTTGGGAGACCCAGTACTTC
TRBJ1-1,15,many,TRBV12-3/TRBV12-4,.,CASSLVGRGNTEAFF,TGTGCCAGCAGTTTAGTGGGGAGAGGGAACACTGAAGCTTTCTTT
TRBJ1-5,13,many,TRBV6-1,.,CASSETQSANQHF,TGTGCCAGCAGTGAAACACAATCGGCAAACCAGCATTTT
TRBJ1-6,16,.,TRBV2,.,CASSSYIAGYNSPLHF,TGTGCCAGCAGTTCCTACATCGCTGGCTATAATTCACCCCTCCACTTT
TRBJ2-5,15,few,TRBV9,TRBD2,CASSASSGSTETQYF,TGTGCCAGCAGCGCCTCTAGCGGGAGTACGGAGACCCAGTACTTC
TRBJ1-1,12,many,TRBV29-1,.,CSVEGGDTEAFF,TGCAGCGTTGAGGGAGGGGACACTGAAGCTTTCTTT
TRBJ1-2,15,.,TRBV9,.,CASTPGGDPNYGYTF,TGTGCCAGCACCCCCGGGGGGGATCCCAACTATGGCTACACCTTC
TRBJ2-7,14,few,TRBV6-1,TRBD1,CASSTRDRVGEQYF,TGTGCCAGCAGTACCAGGGACAGGGTAGGCGAGCAGTACTTC
TRBJ2-5,15,few,TRBV10-3,TRBD2,CAIRTLAGDQETQYF,TGTGCCATCAGGACCCTAGCGGGAGACCAAGAGACCCAGTACTTC
TRBJ2-5,12,once,TRBV28,.,CASGTMQETQYF,TGTGCCAGCGGGACGATGCAAGAGACCCAGTACTTC
TRBJ2-7,16,many,TRBV27,TRBD1,CASSPPRGQGVYEQYF,TGTGCCAGCAGCCCACCCAGAGGACAGGGGGTCTACGAGCAGTACTTC
TRBJ2-5,16,many,TRBV15,TRBD2,CATSRDLAGYQETQYF,TGTGCCACCAGCAGAGATCTAGCGGGATATCAAGAGACCCAGTACTTC